These T cell receptor beta chains were read from a single sample in a study of blood T cell repertoires in COVID-19. Repertoires were generated with immunoSEQ multiplex PCR, while TCRdb's copy carries only in-frame clones and drops some. The sample has about 99,000 clones; 85% to 90% are singletons. Sequencing input: peripheral blood. The receptors stem from a man in his fifties or sixties with COVID-19, enrolled during active disease. Both conserved end residues are part of each CDR3. D genes are given only for firm matches.

CDR3 protein: CASSRQVLGNYGYTF
V gene: TRBV19
D gene: -
J gene: TRBJ1-2

CDR3 protein: CASSSQLATGELFF
V gene: TRBV19
D gene: TRBD2
J gene: TRBJ2-2

CDR3 protein: CASSPSGTGAGNQPQHF
V gene: TRBV3-1/TRBV3-2
D gene: TRBD1
J gene: TRBJ1-5

CDR3 protein: CASSSLGDRGRGTEAFF
V gene: TRBV19
D gene: TRBD1
J gene: TRBJ1-1

CDR3 protein: CASSPHTGQGGGEQFF
V gene: TRBV7-2
D gene: TRBD1
J gene: TRBJ2-1

CDR3 protein: CASSQGTILYQETQYF
V gene: TRBV3-1/TRBV3-2
D gene: -
J gene: TRBJ2-5

CDR3 protein: CASSASNEKLFF
V gene: TRBV9
D gene: -
J gene: TRBJ1-4

CDR3 protein: CASSWGPNTEAFF
V gene: TRBV6-2/TRBV6-3
D gene: -
J gene: TRBJ1-1

CDR3 protein: CASGLAWGQGFYEQYF
V gene: TRBV12-5
D gene: TRBD1
J gene: TRBJ2-7

CDR3 protein: CASSENTDTQYF
V gene: TRBV3-1/TRBV3-2
D gene: -
J gene: TRBJ2-3

CDR3 protein: CASSHGDRFSTDTQYF
V gene: TRBV3-1/TRBV3-2
D gene: TRBD1
J gene: TRBJ2-3

CDR3 protein: CASSGGRNSGNTIYF
V gene: TRBV5-4
D gene: -
J gene: TRBJ1-3

CDR3 protein: CASSQDLISGGSGYTF
V gene: TRBV14
D gene: -
J gene: TRBJ1-2

CDR3 protein: CASSLGGQIYNSPLHF
V gene: TRBV5-1
D gene: -
J gene: TRBJ1-6